The 5 T cell receptor beta chains in this list originate from one sample, sequenced in a study of CD8 T cells in cerebrospinal fluid in Alzheimer's disease. Following a re-call of the 10x single-cell sequencing reads, TCRdb has one entry per CDR3 protein and lacks DNA. The sample has over a thousand distinct CDR3 sequences; the top ten hold around 6.5%. Sequencing was done on a sample of cerebrospinal fluid. The source of these receptors is a human donor in good health.

The CDR3 reads CSVASSRGVDSYEQYF. The chain combines TRBV20-1 with TRBJ2-7; no DNA is available, so the TRBD1 call from TCRdb remains unchecked. CDR1 DFQATT and CDR2 SNEGSKA come from the germline V gene (reference sequence). This CDR3 has 16 residues.

The chain links TRBV18 to TRBJ2-7. The CDR3 covers 13 residues. Germline V gene data show CDR1 as KGHSH and CDR2 as LQKENI. The CDR3: CASSSTTSNEQYF.

By frequency, this clonotype registers medium-sized. The rearrangement links TRBV7-9 to TRBJ1-1. The germline CDR1 and CDR2 sequences are SEHNR and FQNEAQ (reference sequence). The CDR3 contains 12 residues. The CDR3 here is CASSLYGREAFF.

Its frequency marks this clonotype as large (0.1 to 1%). V usage is TRBV3-1 and J usage is TRBJ1-5. Germline CDR1 and CDR2: LGHDT and YNNKEL (reference sequence). The CDR3 consists of 15 residues. The CDR3 sequence: CASSQGRVVVKPQHF.

In terms of frequency, this clonotype is medium-sized (0.01 to 0.1%). The J gene is TRBJ2-3, the V gene TRBV7-2. Germline CDR1 SGHTA, CDR2 FQGNSA. The CDR3 is 11 amino acids. CDR3 region: CASSNTDTQYF. The full variable domain, in which reference TRBV7-2 and TRBJ2-3 provide the parts outside the CDR3, is GAGVSQSPSNKVTEKGKDVELRCDPISGHTALYWYRQSLGQGLEFLIYFQGNSAPDKSGLPSDRFSAERTGGSVSTLTIQRTQQEDSAVYLCASSNTDTQYFGPGTRLTVL.